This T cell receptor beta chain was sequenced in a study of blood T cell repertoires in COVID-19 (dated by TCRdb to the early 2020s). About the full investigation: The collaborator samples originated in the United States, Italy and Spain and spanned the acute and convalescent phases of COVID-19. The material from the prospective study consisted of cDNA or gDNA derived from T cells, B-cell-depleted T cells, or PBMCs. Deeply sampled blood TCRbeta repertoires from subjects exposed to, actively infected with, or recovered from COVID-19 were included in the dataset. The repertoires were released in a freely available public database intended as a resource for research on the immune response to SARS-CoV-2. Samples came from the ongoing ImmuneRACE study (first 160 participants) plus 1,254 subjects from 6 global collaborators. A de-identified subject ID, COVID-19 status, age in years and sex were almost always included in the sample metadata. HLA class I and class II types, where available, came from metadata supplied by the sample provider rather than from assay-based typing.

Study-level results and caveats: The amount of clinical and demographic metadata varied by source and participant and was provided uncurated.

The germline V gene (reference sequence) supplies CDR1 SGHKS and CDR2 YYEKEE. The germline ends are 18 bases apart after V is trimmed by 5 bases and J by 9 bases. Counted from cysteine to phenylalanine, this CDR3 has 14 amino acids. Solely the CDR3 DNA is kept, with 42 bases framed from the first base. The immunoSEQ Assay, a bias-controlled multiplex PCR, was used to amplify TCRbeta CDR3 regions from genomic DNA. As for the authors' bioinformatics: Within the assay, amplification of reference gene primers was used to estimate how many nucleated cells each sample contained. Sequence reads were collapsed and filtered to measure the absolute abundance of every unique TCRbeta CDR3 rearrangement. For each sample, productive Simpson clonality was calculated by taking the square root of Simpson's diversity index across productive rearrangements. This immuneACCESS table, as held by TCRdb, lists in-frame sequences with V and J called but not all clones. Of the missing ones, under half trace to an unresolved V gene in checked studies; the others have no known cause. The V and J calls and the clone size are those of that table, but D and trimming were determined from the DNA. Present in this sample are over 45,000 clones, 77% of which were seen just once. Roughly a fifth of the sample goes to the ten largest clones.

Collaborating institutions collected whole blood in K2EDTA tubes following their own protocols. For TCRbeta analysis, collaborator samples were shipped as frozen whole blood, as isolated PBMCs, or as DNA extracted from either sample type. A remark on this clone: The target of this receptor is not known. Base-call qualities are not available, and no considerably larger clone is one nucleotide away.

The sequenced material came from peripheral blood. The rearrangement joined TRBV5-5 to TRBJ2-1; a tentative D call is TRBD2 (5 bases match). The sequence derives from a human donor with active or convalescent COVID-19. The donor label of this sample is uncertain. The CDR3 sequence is CASSFFLEGGEQFF. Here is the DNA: TGTGCCAGCAGTTTCTTCTTAGAGGGCGGTGAGCAGTTCTTC.